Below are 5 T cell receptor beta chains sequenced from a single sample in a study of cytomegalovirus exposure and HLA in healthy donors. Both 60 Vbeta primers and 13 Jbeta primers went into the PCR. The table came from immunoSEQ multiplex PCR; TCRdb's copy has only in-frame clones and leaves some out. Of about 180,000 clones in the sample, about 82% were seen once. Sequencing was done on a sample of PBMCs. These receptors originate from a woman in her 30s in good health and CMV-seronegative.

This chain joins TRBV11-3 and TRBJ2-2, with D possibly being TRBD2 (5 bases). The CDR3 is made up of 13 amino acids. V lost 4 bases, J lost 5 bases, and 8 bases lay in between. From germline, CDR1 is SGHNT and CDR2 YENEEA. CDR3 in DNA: TGTGCCAGCAGCTGGACGGGGACCGGGGAGCTGTTTTTT. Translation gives CASSWTGTGELFF.

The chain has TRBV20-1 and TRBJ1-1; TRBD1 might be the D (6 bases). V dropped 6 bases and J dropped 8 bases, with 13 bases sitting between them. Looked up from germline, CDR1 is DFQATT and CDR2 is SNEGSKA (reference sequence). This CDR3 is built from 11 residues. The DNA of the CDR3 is TGCAGTGCCCGAGGGGGGGCCGAAGCTTTCTTT. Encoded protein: CSARGGAEAFF.

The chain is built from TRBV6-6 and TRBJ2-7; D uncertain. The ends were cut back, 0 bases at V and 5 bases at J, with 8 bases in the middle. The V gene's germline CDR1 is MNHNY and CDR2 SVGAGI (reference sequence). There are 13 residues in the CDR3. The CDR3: CASSYSPLHEQYF. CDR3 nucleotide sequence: TGTGCCAGCAGTTACTCCCCCCTCCACGAGCAGTACTTC.

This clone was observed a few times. The DNA for the CDR3 is TGTGCCAGCAGTGACCCCGGGAAACCTGGAAACACCATATATTTT. It yields the protein CASSDPGKPGNTIYF. This chain uses TRBV25-1 with TRBJ1-3; D remains ambiguous. The CDR3 loop spans 15 amino acids. With 3 bases removed from V and 2 bases from J, the gap between germline ends came to 11 bases. CDR1 and CDR2 from the germline V gene are MGHDK and SYGVNS.

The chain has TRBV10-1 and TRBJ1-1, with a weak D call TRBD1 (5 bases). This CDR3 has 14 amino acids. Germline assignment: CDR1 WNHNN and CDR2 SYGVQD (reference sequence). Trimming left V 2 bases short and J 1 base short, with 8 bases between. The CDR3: CASSETQGNTEAFF. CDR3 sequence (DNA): TGCGCCAGCAGTGAGACCCAGGGGAACACTGAAGCTTTCTTT.